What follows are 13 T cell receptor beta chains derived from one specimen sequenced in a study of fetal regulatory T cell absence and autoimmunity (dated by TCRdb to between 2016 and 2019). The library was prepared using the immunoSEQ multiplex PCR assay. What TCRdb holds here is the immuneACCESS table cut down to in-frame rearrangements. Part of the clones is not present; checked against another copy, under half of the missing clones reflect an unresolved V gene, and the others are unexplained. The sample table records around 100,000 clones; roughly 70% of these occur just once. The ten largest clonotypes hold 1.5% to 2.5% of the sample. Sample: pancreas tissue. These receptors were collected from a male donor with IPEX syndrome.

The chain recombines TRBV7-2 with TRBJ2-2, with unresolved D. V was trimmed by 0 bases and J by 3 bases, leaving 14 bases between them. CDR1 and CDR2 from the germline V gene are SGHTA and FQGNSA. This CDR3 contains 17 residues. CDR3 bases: TGTGCCAGCAGCTTAGCGGCCCCGAAGGTGTACACCGGGGAGCTGTTTTTT. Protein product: CASSLAAPKVYTGELFF.

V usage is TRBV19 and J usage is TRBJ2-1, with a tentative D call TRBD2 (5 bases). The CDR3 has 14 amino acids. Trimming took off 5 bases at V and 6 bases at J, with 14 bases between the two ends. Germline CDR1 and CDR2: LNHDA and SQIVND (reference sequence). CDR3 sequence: CASSATQEANEQFF. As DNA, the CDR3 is TGTGCCAGTAGTGCGACCCAGGAGGCCAATGAGCAGTTCTTC.

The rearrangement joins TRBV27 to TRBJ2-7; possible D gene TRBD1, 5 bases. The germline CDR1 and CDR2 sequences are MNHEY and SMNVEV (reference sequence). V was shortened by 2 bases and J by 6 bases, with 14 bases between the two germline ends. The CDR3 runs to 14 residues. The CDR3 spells CASSLVGAVSEQYF. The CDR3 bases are TGTGCCAGCAGTTTAGTAGGGGCGGTTAGCGAGCAGTACTTC.

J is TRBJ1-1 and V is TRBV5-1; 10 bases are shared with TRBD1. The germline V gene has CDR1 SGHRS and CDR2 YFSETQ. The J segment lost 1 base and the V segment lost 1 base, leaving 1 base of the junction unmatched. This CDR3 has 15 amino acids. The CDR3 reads CASSLRDRGNTEAFF. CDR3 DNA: TGCGCCAGCAGCTTGAGGGACAGGGGGAACACTGAAGCTTTCTTT.

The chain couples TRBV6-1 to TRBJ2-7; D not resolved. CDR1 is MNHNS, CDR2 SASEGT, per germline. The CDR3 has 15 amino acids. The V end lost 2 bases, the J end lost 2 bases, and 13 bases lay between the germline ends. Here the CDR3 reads CASSELNSPPYEQYF. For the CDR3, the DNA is TGTGCCAGCAGTGAATTGAACAGCCCTCCCTACGAGCAGTACTTC.

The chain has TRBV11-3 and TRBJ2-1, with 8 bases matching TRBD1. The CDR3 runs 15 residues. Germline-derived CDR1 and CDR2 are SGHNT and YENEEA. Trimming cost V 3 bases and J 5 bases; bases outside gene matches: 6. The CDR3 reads CASSFWTGPHNEQFF. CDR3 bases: TGTGCCAGCAGCTTTTGGACAGGGCCCCACAATGAGCAGTTCTTC.

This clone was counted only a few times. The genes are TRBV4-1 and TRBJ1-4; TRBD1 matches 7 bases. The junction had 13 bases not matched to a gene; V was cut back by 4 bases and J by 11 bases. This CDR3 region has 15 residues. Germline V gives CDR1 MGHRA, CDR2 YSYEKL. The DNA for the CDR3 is TGCGCCAGCAGCCCCCGTGTCTACAGGGGAGAGAAACTGTTTTTT. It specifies CASSPRVYRGEKLFF.

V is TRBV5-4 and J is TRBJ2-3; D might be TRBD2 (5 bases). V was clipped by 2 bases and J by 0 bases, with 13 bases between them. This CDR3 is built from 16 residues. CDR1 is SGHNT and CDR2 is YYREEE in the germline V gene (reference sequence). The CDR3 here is CASSFWSSSSTDTQYF. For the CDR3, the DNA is TGTGCCAGCAGCTTTTGGTCTAGCTCGAGCACAGATACGCAGTATTTT.

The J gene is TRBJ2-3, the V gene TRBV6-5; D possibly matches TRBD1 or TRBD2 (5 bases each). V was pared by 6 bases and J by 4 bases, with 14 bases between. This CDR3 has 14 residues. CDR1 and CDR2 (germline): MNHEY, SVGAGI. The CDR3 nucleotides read TGTGCCAGCAGCCGTGGGGGTTTGGCAGATACGCAGTATTTT. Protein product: CASSRGGLADTQYF.

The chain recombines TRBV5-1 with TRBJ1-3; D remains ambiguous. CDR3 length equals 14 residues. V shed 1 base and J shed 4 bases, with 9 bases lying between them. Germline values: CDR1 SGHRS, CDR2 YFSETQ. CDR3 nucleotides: TGCGCCAGCAGCTTGAGTAGTGCCGGAAACACCATATATTTT. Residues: CASSLSSAGNTIYF. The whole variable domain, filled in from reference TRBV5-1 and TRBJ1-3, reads KAGVTQTPRYLIKTRGQQVTLSCSPISGHRSVSWYQQTPGQGLQFLFEYFSETQRNKGNFPGRFSGRQFSNSRSEMNVSTLELGDSALYLCASSLSSAGNTIYFGEGSWLTVV.

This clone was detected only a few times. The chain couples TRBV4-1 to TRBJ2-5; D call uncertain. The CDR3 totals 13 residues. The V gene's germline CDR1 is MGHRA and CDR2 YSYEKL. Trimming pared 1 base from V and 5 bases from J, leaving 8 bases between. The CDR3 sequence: CASSQGVRETQYF. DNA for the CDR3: TGCGCCAGCAGCCAAGGGGTAAGGGAGACCCAGTACTTC.

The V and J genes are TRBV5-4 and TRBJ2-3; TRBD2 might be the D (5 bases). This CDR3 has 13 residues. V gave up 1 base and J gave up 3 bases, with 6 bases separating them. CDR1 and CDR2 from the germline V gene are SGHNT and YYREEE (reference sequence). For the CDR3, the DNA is TGTGCCAGCAGCTTGAGGACTACAGATACGCAGTATTTT. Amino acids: CASSLRTTDTQYF.

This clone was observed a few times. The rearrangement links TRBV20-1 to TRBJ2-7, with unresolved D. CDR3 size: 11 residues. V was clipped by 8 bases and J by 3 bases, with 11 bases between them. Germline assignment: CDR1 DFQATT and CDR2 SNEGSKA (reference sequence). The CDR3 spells CSIGSIYEQYF. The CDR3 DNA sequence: TGCAGTATCGGCTCGATCTACGAGCAGTACTTC.